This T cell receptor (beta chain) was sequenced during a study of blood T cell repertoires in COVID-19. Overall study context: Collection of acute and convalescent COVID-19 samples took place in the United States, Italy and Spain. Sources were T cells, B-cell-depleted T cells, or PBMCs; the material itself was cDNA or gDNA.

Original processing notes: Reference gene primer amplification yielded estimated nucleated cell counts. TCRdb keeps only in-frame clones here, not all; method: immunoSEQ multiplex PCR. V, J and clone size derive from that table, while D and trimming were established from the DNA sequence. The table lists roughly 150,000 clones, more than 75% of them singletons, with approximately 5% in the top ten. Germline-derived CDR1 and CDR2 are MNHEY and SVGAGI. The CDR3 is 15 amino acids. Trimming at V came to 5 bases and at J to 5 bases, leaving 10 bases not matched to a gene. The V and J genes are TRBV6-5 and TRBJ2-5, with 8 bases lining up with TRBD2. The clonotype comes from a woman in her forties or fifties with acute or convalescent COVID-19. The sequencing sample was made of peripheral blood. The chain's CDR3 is CASSPGLAGRETQYF. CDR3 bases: TGTGCCAGCAGTCCCGGACTAGCAGGTCGGGAGACCCAGTACTTC.